Listed here are 23 T cell receptor beta chains from one sample, sequenced in a study of blood T cell repertoires in COVID-19. Clones were sequenced by immunoSEQ multiplex PCR, and TCRdb holds only the in-frame ones, with some missing. The table includes around 280,000 clones, approximately 83% detected once. Sequenced: peripheral blood. The receptors were gathered from a woman aged 25 to 45 who had recovered from COVID-19.

This clone was found once. The gene calls are TRBV20-1 and TRBJ2-2, with D possibly matching TRBD2 (6 bases). The CDR3 loop spans 17 amino acids. Germline loops: CDR1 DFQATT, CDR2 SNEGSKA (reference sequence). The V end lost 3 bases, the J end lost 4 bases, and 21 bases lay between the germline ends. This CDR3 is CSASRLRTVRGTGELFF. DNA for the CDR3: TGCAGTGCTAGTAGGTTGCGGACTGTGCGGGGCACCGGGGAGCTGTTTTTT.

This clone has only one observation. This chain uses TRBV28 with TRBJ2-7, with TRBD1 matching 7 bases. Germline V gene sequence: CDR1 MDHEN, CDR2 SYDVKM. The CDR3 has 13 amino acids. Losses at the gene ends were 3 bases for V and 3 bases for J; bases not matched to a gene: 2. The CDR3 loop is CASSFWDSYEQYF. The CDR3 DNA is TGTGCCAGCAGTTTTTGGGACAGCTACGAGCAGTACTTC.

J is TRBJ2-7 and V is TRBV5-1; TRBD1 matches 10 bases. This CDR3 spans 14 amino acids. The V and J ends lost 4 bases and 2 bases, in that order; junction bases with no gene match: 3. Germline lookup yields CDR1 SGHRS and CDR2 YFSETQ. The CDR3 region has the DNA TGCGCCAGCAGCGCCGGGACAGGGGCCTACGAGCAGTACTTC. Translation: CASSAGTGAYEQYF.

The gene calls are TRBV28 and TRBJ2-5; 8 bases match TRBD2. The CDR3 runs 14 residues. Germline values: CDR1 MDHEN, CDR2 SYDVKM. Trimming cost V 7 bases and J 4 bases; bases outside gene matches: 8. The CDR3 region is CASTGSGSRETQYF. As DNA, the CDR3 is TGTGCCAGCACCGGGAGCGGGAGCAGAGAGACCCAGTACTTC.

The chain carries TRBV5-6 and TRBJ1-4, with no clear D. This CDR3 comprises 14 residues. The germline CDR1 and CDR2 sequences are SGHDT and YYEEEE. The V and J ends lost 4 bases and 8 bases respectively, with 15 bases between them. The CDR3 DNA sequence: TGTGCCAGCAGCCCTGCGCGGTTGTCGGAAAAACTGTTTTTT. Its protein product is CASSPARLSEKLFF.

The J gene is TRBJ2-5, the V gene TRBV15, with 7 bases that match TRBD1. V gave up 0 bases and J gave up 2 bases; unmatched junction bases: 3. This CDR3 contains 15 residues. Germline V gene sequence: CDR1 LNHNV, CDR2 YYDKDF (reference sequence). The CDR3 sequence: CATSRDRQGQETQYF. CDR3 nucleotide sequence: TGTGCCACCAGCAGAGATCGACAGGGACAAGAGACCCAGTACTTC.

Only one count was recorded for this clone. J is TRBJ1-1 and V is TRBV2; 8 bases align to TRBD1. The trim removed 6 bases at V and 3 bases at J, leaving 6 bases unmatched. Germline CDR1 SNHLY, CDR2 FYNNEI. This CDR3 has 14 amino acids. The CDR3 DNA sequence: TGTGCCAGCAGACTGACAGGGGAGTACACTGAAGCTTTCTTT. It encodes CASRLTGEYTEAFF.

V gene TRBV11-2 combines with J gene TRBJ1-1; 7 bases match TRBD1. Trimming took 1 base from V and 9 from J; bases not matched to a gene: 14. This CDR3 has 16 residues. Germline V gene sequence: CDR1 SGHAT, CDR2 FQNNGV. The CDR3 reads CASSLVPTGTENKAFF. The DNA of the CDR3 is TGTGCCAGCAGCTTAGTTCCTACCGGGACAGAAAATAAAGCTTTCTTT.

This clone has just one count. V and J are TRBV5-4 and TRBJ1-2; 10 bases map to TRBD1. The CDR3 is 15 amino acids. Germline-derived CDR1 and CDR2 are SGHNT and YYREEE (reference sequence). The V segment lost 0 bases and the J segment 4 bases; nucleotides outside the gene matches: 3. The CDR3 nucleotides are TGTGCCAGCAGCTTGGGCGGGACAGGGGTCTATGGCTACACCTTC. Protein: CASSLGGTGVYGYTF.

V usage is TRBV7-9 and J usage is TRBJ1-2, with D perhaps TRBD1 (6 bases). CDR3 length equals 13 residues. V was cut by 3 bases and J by 6 bases, with 11 bases left in between. Per the germline V gene, CDR1 is SEHNR and CDR2 is FQNEAQ (reference sequence). The CDR3 protein is CASSLAGEDGYTF. The CDR3 DNA reads as TGTGCCAGCAGCTTGGCAGGGGAAGATGGCTACACCTTC.

In its sample, this clone was seen once. The V call is TRBV19, the J call TRBJ2-1, with 9 bases fitting TRBD2. The CDR3 loop spans 16 amino acids. V shed 6 bases and J 2 bases; nucleotides not matched to a gene: 8. CDR1 and CDR2 (germline): LNHDA, SQIVND (reference sequence). The CDR3 bases are TGTGCCAGTAGGACCATAGCGGGAGTGGCCTACAATGAGCAGTTCTTC. Translation: CASRTIAGVAYNEQFF.

This rearrangement joins TRBV4-2 to TRBJ2-2; possibly TRBD1 for D (6 bases). V was cut by 9 bases and J by 1 base, with 9 bases left in between. CDR3 length: 13 residues. The germline V gene encodes CDR1 LGHNA and CDR2 YNFKEQ. CDR3 in DNA: TGTGCCAGTGAGGGACAGAACACCGGGGAGCTGTTTTTT. Amino acids: CASEGQNTGELFF.

Turning to this clone: Other nucleotide sequences from this sample produce the same CDR3. This CDR3 reads CASSLGENYGYTF. The CDR3 region has the DNA TGTGCCAGCAGCCTAGGAGAAAACTATGGCTACACCTTC. The chain combines TRBV5-4 with TRBJ1-2; D gene ambiguous. The germline V gene encodes CDR1 SGHNT and CDR2 YYREEE (reference sequence). The CDR3 sequence is 13 residues long. The V end was cut by 4 bases, the J end by 2 bases, with 9 bases between.

This chain connects TRBV5-6 to TRBJ2-7; D is undetermined. V was clipped by 3 bases and J by 0 bases, with 10 bases between them. The CDR3 has 14 amino acids. Germline V gene data show CDR1 as SGHDT and CDR2 as YYEEEE. CDR3 region: CASSYTSSSYEQYF. Written as DNA, the CDR3 is TGTGCCAGCAGCTACACCTCCAGCTCCTACGAGCAGTACTTC.

The rearrangement links TRBV3-1 (or the pseudogene TRBV3-2) to TRBJ1-1; TRBD1 might be the D (6 bases). CDR3 size: 13 residues. Germline V gene lookup returns CDR1 LGHDT and CDR2 YNNKEL (reference sequence). The V end lost 3 bases, the J end lost 7 bases, and 12 bases lay between the germline ends. The CDR3 bases are TGTGCCAGCAGCCAGGGGGCTCTTTTTGAAGCTTTCTTT. It is translated as CASSQGALFEAFF.

The gene calls are TRBV6-5 and TRBJ1-2, with D perhaps matching TRBD1 (5 bases). V dropped 8 bases and J dropped 4 bases, with 11 bases sitting between them. CDR1 and CDR2 (germline): MNHEY, SVGAGI. This CDR3 comprises 12 residues. The DNA of the CDR3 is TGTGCCAGCTCGGCAGGGCCCTATGGCTACACCTTC. It is translated as CASSAGPYGYTF.

The chain combines TRBV28 with TRBJ2-1; D perhaps matches TRBD2 (5 bases). Deletions cut 4 bases from V and 8 bases from J, with 24 bases between. The CDR3 length is 17 residues. Germline V gene data show CDR1 as MDHEN and CDR2 as SYDVKM. As DNA, the CDR3 is TGTGCCAGCAGTTCCTATCCTACCATGGGGAGTCGGGATGAGCAGTTCTTC. Translating gives CASSSYPTMGSRDEQFF.

The rearrangement links TRBV3-1 (or the pseudogene TRBV3-2) to TRBJ1-2; 8 bases are a match to TRBD1. Germline loops: CDR1 LGHDT, CDR2 YNNKEL (reference sequence). J lost 4 bases, V lost 6 bases, and 4 bases had no gene match. The CDR3 length is 13 residues. CDR3 region: CASRRGQGYGYTF. The CDR3 DNA is TGTGCCAGCAGACGTGGACAGGGCTATGGCTACACCTTC.

This chain joins TRBV11-2 and TRBJ2-3, with 9 bases that match TRBD2. Germline CDR1 is SGHAT and CDR2 is FQNNGV. This CDR3 comprises 17 residues. The V and J ends lost 0 bases and 3 bases, in that order; junction bases with no gene match: 7. CDR3 nucleotide sequence: TGTGCCAGCAGCTTAGATCTAGGCGGGGGGGCAACAGATACGCAGTATTTT. It translates to CASSLDLGGGATDTQYF.

The rearrangement uses TRBV30 and TRBJ2-7, with D perhaps TRBD1 (5 bases). The V gene lost 0 bases and the J gene lost 3 bases, with 9 bases spanning the gap. Per germline, CDR1 GTSNPN and CDR2 SVGIG (reference sequence). The length of the CDR3 is 13 residues. In DNA form, the CDR3 reads TGTGCCTGGAGTGTAAGCCAGGGCTACGAGCAGTACTTC. Amino acids: CAWSVSQGYEQYF.

The gene calls are TRBV5-1 and TRBJ1-4, with a weak D call TRBD1 (5 bases). The CDR3 has 14 residues. CDR1 and CDR2 from the germline V gene are SGHRS and YFSETQ. V lost 2 bases and J lost 8, with 13 bases in between. CDR3 DNA: TGCGCCAGCAGCTTCGTCCAGGGAGGAGAAAAACTGTTTTTT. Translating it yields CASSFVQGGEKLFF.

This clone was observed a handful of times. This chain joins TRBV5-1 and TRBJ2-2, with 8 bases that match TRBD1. V shed 4 bases, J shed 7 bases, and the junction held 6 bases outside the gene matches. Germline V gene data show CDR1 as SGHRS and CDR2 as YFSETQ. This CDR3 has 14 amino acids. The CDR3 DNA reads TGCGCCAGCAGCCGGACAGGGTCGAACGGGGAGCTGTTTTTT. Encoded protein: CASSRTGSNGELFF.

The rearrangement joins TRBV7-9 to TRBJ1-2; D possibly corresponds to TRBD1 (6 bases). Trimming left V 0 bases short and J 6 bases short, with 14 bases between. In germline, CDR1 is SEHNR, CDR2 FQNEAQ (reference sequence). The CDR3 is made up of 15 amino acids. CDR3 DNA: TGTGCCAGCAGCTTAGCGGAAGGGGCAGGGGATGGCTACACCTTC. Amino acid sequence: CASSLAEGAGDGYTF.